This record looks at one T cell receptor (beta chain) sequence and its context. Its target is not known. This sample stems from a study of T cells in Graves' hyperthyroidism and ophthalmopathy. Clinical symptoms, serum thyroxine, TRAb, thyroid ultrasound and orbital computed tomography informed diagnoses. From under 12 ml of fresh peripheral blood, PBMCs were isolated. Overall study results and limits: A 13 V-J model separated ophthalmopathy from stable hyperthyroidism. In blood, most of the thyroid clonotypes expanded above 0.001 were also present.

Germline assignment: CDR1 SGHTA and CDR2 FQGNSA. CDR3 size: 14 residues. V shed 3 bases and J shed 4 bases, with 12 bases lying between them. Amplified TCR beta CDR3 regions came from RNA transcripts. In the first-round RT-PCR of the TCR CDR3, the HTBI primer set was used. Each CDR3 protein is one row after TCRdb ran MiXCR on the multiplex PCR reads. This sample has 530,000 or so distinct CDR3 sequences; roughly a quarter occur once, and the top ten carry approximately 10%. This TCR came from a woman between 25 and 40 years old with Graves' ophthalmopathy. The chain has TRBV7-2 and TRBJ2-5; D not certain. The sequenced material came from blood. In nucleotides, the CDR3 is TGTGCCAGCAGCTTTGGCCCTACGGGAGAGACCCAGTACTTC. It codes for CASSFGPTGETQYF.